The 10 T cell receptor beta chains below come from one sample, sequenced in a study of cytomegalovirus exposure and HLA in healthy donors. This PCR relied on a set of 60 Vbeta primers and 13 Jbeta primers. Profiled with immunoSEQ multiplex PCR; TCRdb holds only in-frame clones, not every one. This sample has about 160,000 clones; 82% occur once, and the top ten carry about 1.6%. Sequenced input: PBMCs. The source is a girl under 18 in good health and CMV-seropositive.

The chain couples TRBV4-1 to TRBJ1-1; D is perhaps TRBD1 (5 bases). Trimming removed 4 bases at V and 6 bases at J, with 12 bases between. CDR1 and CDR2 from the germline V gene are MGHRA and YSYEKL. The CDR3 runs to 13 residues. Written as DNA, the CDR3 is TGCGCCAGCAGCCTGGTAGGGGAAGCTGAAGCTTTCTTT. Protein: CASSLVGEAEAFF.

This chain uses TRBV6-4 with TRBJ2-2; 12 positions agree with TRBD2. The CDR3 loop spans 15 amino acids. The germline gives CDR1 MRHNA, CDR2 SNTAGT. V trimming: 5 bases; J trimming: 5 bases; junction bases outside the gene matches: 3. The CDR3 loop is CASSTGTSGTGELFF. The CDR3 DNA reads as TGTGCCAGCAGTACCGGGACTAGCGGGACCGGGGAGCTGTTTTTT.

The V gene is TRBV6-5, the J gene TRBJ1-2; D is perhaps TRBD1 (6 bases). V was trimmed by 3 bases and J by 6 bases, leaving 11 bases between them. Germline assignment: CDR1 MNHEY and CDR2 SVGAGI. The CDR3 is made up of 13 amino acids. The chain's CDR3 is CASSYSAGDGYTF. The DNA of the CDR3 is TGTGCCAGCAGTTATTCGGCAGGGGATGGCTACACCTTC.

The chain combines TRBV29-1 with TRBJ2-7; maybe TRBD2 (6 bases). Germline loops: CDR1 SQVTM, CDR2 ANQGSEA. The germline V and J ends were trimmed by 1 base and 7 bases, with 17 bases remaining between them. This CDR3 has 14 amino acids. CDR3 coding DNA: TGCAGCGTTGAAGGGGGCGGGGAAGTGGCTGAGCAGTACTTC. Its translation: CSVEGGGEVAEQYF.

The J gene is TRBJ1-1, the V gene TRBV7-9; D unresolved. The germline V gene encodes CDR1 SEHNR and CDR2 FQNEAQ (reference sequence). V was shortened by 5 bases and J by 1 base, with 8 bases between the two germline ends. This CDR3 contains 13 residues. The CDR3 DNA follows: TGTGCCAGCAGCCCCCGGGGGAACACTGAAGCTTTCTTT. Translated, it gives CASSPRGNTEAFF.

The chain has TRBV30 and TRBJ2-7, with a weak D call TRBD2 (6 bases). V was trimmed by 1 base and J by 5 bases, leaving 24 bases between them. This CDR3 has 17 amino acids. From germline, CDR1 is GTSNPN and CDR2 SVGIG (reference sequence). The CDR3 loop reads CAWSGASATGPHDEQYF. CDR3 coding DNA: TGTGCCTGGAGTGGCGCTAGCGCCACGGGGCCGCACGACGAGCAGTACTTC.

The CDR3 sequence is CASSSSGTGERETQYF. DNA for the CDR3: TGTGCCAGCAGCTCGTCGGGGACAGGGGAACGGGAGACCCAGTACTTC. V gene TRBV7-2 combines with J gene TRBJ2-5; 10 nucleotides agree with TRBD1. Germline trimming cut 4 bases from V and 5 bases from J; bases unmatched to any gene: 10. The length of the CDR3 is 16 residues. Germline V gives CDR1 SGHTA, CDR2 FQGNSA.

This chain joins TRBV10-3 and TRBJ1-1; the D gene is possibly TRBD1 (5 bases). The CDR3 loop spans 13 amino acids. V was shortened by 6 bases and J by 1 base, with 9 bases between the two germline ends. The germline CDR1 and CDR2 sequences are ENHRY and SYGVKD. The DNA for the CDR3 is TGTGCCATCAGCCTGACAGAGAACACTGAAGCTTTCTTT. It specifies CAISLTENTEAFF.

J is TRBJ1-1 and V is TRBV6-5; 7 nucleotides line up with TRBD1. The V and J ends lost 2 bases and 1 base, in that order; junction bases with no gene match: 1. Germline V gene sequence: CDR1 MNHEY, CDR2 SVGAGI. The CDR3 runs to 14 residues. The CDR3 sequence: CASSYEGANTEAFF. CDR3 DNA sequence: TGTGCCAGCAGTTACGAGGGGGCGAACACTGAAGCTTTCTTT.

The genes are TRBV28 and TRBJ2-3; 16 bases match TRBD2. Germline V gene sequence: CDR1 MDHEN, CDR2 SYDVKM. The CDR3 runs 19 residues. J lost 1 base, V lost 8 bases, and 12 bases had no gene match. This CDR3 is CASAGVSGTSGRGTDTQYF. The CDR3 nucleotides read TGTGCCAGCGCTGGGGTTTCAGGGACTAGCGGGAGGGGCACAGATACGCAGTATTTT.